One TCR beta chain is described in this entry. Its antigen remains unknown. The data derive from a study of naive and memory T cell subsets. Study findings and constraints: Possibly reflecting memory cells re-expressing CD45RA, a few larger clonotypes occurred in naive repertoires, especially CD8. RNA-based TCR counts may shift with T cell activation and differentiation.

CD8 T cells were positively selected from what remained after CD4 positive selection. Deletions cut 5 bases from V and 0 bases from J, with 14 bases between. The CDR3 has 15 amino acids. CDR1 and CDR2 from the germline V gene are LGHNA and YNFKEQ. Two oligonucleotides, mixed equimolar, formed the beta constant-region primer covering TRBC1 and TRBC2. The ligated cDNA underwent four PCR rounds using SP2 and nested alpha and beta constant-region primers. Ligation attached a single-stranded oligonucleotide with a 12-nucleotide UMI and the SP2 primer to the cDNA 3' end. TCRdb called the UMI-ligation and nested PCR reads again in MiXCR, with one record for every CDR3 protein. The sample has around 100,000 distinct CDR3 sequences, roughly 15% seen once.

This clonotype was sampled from a human donor in good health. The sequenced sample consisted of naive CD8+ T cells from blood. V and J are TRBV4-2 and TRBJ2-7; D uncertain. CDR3 sequence reads: CASSETTASSYEQYF. The CDR3, as DNA: TGTGCCAGCAGCGAGACGACGGCTAGCTCCTACGAGCAGTACTTC.